The 10 T cell receptor beta chains below all came from one sample that was sequenced in a study of cytomegalovirus exposure and HLA in healthy donors. Amplification used 60 Vbeta primers and 13 Jbeta primers. Libraries were prepared by immunoSEQ multiplex PCR; TCRdb keeps only in-frame clonotypes and omits some of them. The sample gives about 170,000 clones, about 76% of which show up once; about 1.9% is in the top ten. Sequencing was performed on PBMCs. Receptors originate from a female donor in good health and CMV-seronegative.

The CDR3 loop is CASSFDGFLDNEQFF. Here the CDR3 DNA reads TGTGCCAGCAGCTTCGACGGGTTCTTGGACAATGAGCAGTTCTTC. The chain joins TRBV11-3 to TRBJ2-1; D remains ambiguous. Looked up from germline, CDR1 is SGHNT and CDR2 is YENEEA. The CDR3 is made up of 15 amino acids. V lost 3 bases to trimming and J lost 5 bases, with 14 bases between them.

The chain is built from TRBV6-6 and TRBJ1-2; D call uncertain. The germline V gene encodes CDR1 MNHNY and CDR2 SVGAGI (reference sequence). The CDR3 sequence is 13 residues long. V was trimmed by 6 bases and J by 2 bases, leaving 10 bases between them. CDR3 sequence reads: CASSLSFNYGYTF. In DNA form, the CDR3 reads TGTGCCAGCAGCCTGAGTTTCAACTATGGCTACACCTTC.

The chain employs TRBV30 and TRBJ2-7, with a tentative D call TRBD1 (5 bases). CDR3 length: 13 residues. V was cut by 0 bases and J by 6 bases, with 12 bases left in between. Germline CDR1 GTSNPN, CDR2 SVGIG (reference sequence). For the CDR3, the DNA is TGTGCCTGGAGTGTTATTCAGGGCGGCGAGCAGTACTTC. It translates to CAWSVIQGGEQYF.

This clone turned up a few times. V usage is TRBV5-1 and J usage is TRBJ2-4; the match to TRBD2 covers 7 bases. CDR1 and CDR2 (germline): SGHRS, YFSETQ. The V and J ends lost 6 bases and 8 bases, in that order; junction bases with no gene match: 17. The CDR3 has 16 residues. The CDR3 nucleotides are TGCGCCAGCAAGGTATGGGGAGCCCCAGGGAGGGACATTCAGTACTTC. Protein product: CASKVWGAPGRDIQYF.

CDR3 sequence (DNA): TGCGCCAGCAGCCCCCCGGGACAGGGGGTTCCTGAAGCTTTCTTT. Translated, it gives CASSPPGQGVPEAFF. This rearrangement joins TRBV5-1 to TRBJ1-1, with TRBD1 matching 11 bases. Germline CDR1 is SGHRS and CDR2 is YFSETQ. The CDR3 covers 15 residues. The junction had 8 bases not matched to a gene; V was cut back by 4 bases and J by 6 bases.

The V gene is TRBV9, the J gene TRBJ1-2; possible D gene TRBD1, 5 bases. This CDR3 spans 14 amino acids. V was pared by 4 bases and J by 0 bases, with 10 bases between. The germline V gene encodes CDR1 SGDLS and CDR2 YYNGEE. CDR3: CASSPTGANYGYTF. The CDR3 coding sequence is TGTGCCAGCAGCCCGACGGGGGCTAACTATGGCTACACCTTC.

The chain recombines TRBV5-6 with TRBJ2-1; TRBD2 agrees at 12 bases. Germline CDR1 is SGHDT and CDR2 is YYEEEE. The CDR3 runs to 17 residues. V dropped 3 bases and J dropped 4; count of bases not matched to a gene: 8. CDR3 protein: CASSSTSGRPPYNEQFF. The DNA for the CDR3 is TGTGCCAGCAGCTCTACTAGCGGGAGGCCCCCATACAATGAGCAGTTCTTC.

The rearrangement joins TRBV9 to TRBJ2-1; TRBD2 agrees at 8 bases. Germline V gene data show CDR1 as SGDLS and CDR2 as YYNGEE. There are 15 residues in the CDR3. Germline trimming cut 0 bases from V and 4 bases from J; bases unmatched to any gene: 3. This CDR3 is CASSVAGGYYNEQFF. CDR3 DNA sequence: TGTGCCAGCAGCGTAGCGGGGGGGTATTACAATGAGCAGTTCTTC.

The chain joins TRBV6-5 to TRBJ2-7; 10 nucleotides match TRBD2. The CDR3 runs 14 residues. From germline, CDR1 is MNHEY and CDR2 SVGAGI. The trim removed 7 bases at V and 5 bases at J, leaving 8 bases unmatched. The CDR3 nucleotides read TGTGCCAGCATCTGGAGCGGGGGGGCTCACGAGCAGTACTTC. Protein sequence: CASIWSGGAHEQYF.

This rearrangement joins TRBV5-4 to TRBJ2-1; perhaps TRBD2 as D (5 bases). Trimming removed 5 bases from V and 9 bases from J, with 15 bases in between. The CDR3 totals 13 residues. Germline loops: CDR1 SGHNT, CDR2 YYREEE (reference sequence). In DNA, the CDR3 is TGTGCCAGCAGTTCTGATGGCCGGGGTGAGCAGTTCTTC. Protein product: CASSSDGRGEQFF.